Shown below are 5 T cell receptor beta chains from a single sample sequenced in a study of blood T cell repertoires in COVID-19. Method: immunoSEQ multiplex PCR; TCRdb's copy keeps in-frame clones and lacks some. The top ten hold 8% to 9% of the sample, which has about 45,000 clones, 65% to 85% seen once. The sample comprised peripheral blood. The receptors here all came from a man older than 75 in a cohort sampled during active COVID-19.

The chain is built from TRBV7-2 and TRBJ1-2; 10 nucleotides agree with TRBD1. The germline V gene encodes CDR1 SGHTA and CDR2 FQGNSA. With 5 bases clipped from V and 4 bases from J, the junction kept 4 bases outside the gene matches. The CDR3 spans 14 residues. CDR3 coding DNA: TGTGCCAGCAGCCTGGGACAGGGGCTCTATGGCTACACCTTC. It specifies CASSLGQGLYGYTF.

This sequence joins TRBV2 and TRBJ2-1; 16 bases align to TRBD2. The CDR3 has 16 residues. In germline, CDR1 is SNHLY, CDR2 FYNNEI. Trimming cost V 6 bases and J 10 bases; bases outside gene matches: 9. The CDR3 spells CASRGGLAGGPGEQFF. CDR3 nucleotides: TGTGCCAGCAGGGGGGGACTAGCGGGAGGGCCGGGCGAGCAGTTCTTC.

The V gene is TRBV5-1, the J gene TRBJ1-6; 9 bases agree with TRBD1. This CDR3 comprises 15 residues. Trimming at V came to 0 bases and at J to 8 bases, leaving 3 bases not matched to a gene. Germline-derived CDR1 and CDR2 are SGHRS and YFSETQ. The CDR3 region is CASSLGGQGYSPLHF. In nucleotides, the CDR3 is TGCGCCAGCAGCTTGGGGGGACAGGGATATTCACCCCTCCACTTT.

The chain is built from TRBV29-1 and TRBJ2-2; 8 bases match TRBD1. Germline-derived CDR1 and CDR2 are SQVTM and ANQGSEA. This CDR3 spans 13 amino acids. J lost 7 bases, V lost 4 bases, and 5 bases had no gene match. The CDR3 DNA reads as TGCAGCGTTGGACAGGGGAGGAACGGGGAGCTGTTTTTT. Its translation: CSVGQGRNGELFF.

The chain couples TRBV18 to TRBJ2-3, with TRBD2 identical over 9 bases. This CDR3 has 14 residues. Germline lookup yields CDR1 KGHSH and CDR2 LQKENI. The V and J ends lost 6 bases and 3 bases, in that order; junction bases with no gene match: 4. This CDR3 is CASSRGGQTDTQYF. CDR3 sequence (DNA): TGTGCCAGCTCGCGGGGGGGCCAGACAGATACGCAGTATTTT.